The 19 T cell receptor beta chains given below trace back to one sample, sequenced in a study of T cell changes during pregnancy in multiple sclerosis. Measured with immunoSEQ multiplex PCR; TCRdb has only the in-frame clones, and not every one. Among tens of thousands of clones, roughly 92% were seen once, and the ten largest hold 3% to 4%. Sequencing was performed on peripheral blood, taken after pregnancy. The receptor set was obtained from a female donor in good health, enrolled as a control in a pregnancy study.

The chain is built from TRBV6-5 and TRBJ2-3; maybe TRBD1 (5 bases). From germline, CDR1 is MNHEY and CDR2 SVGAGI. CDR3 size: 14 residues. The ends were cut back, 7 bases at V and 3 bases at J, with 14 bases in the middle. CDR3: CASTRWQGTDTQYF. In DNA form, the CDR3 reads TGTGCCAGCACGAGGTGGCAGGGAACAGATACGCAGTATTTT.

The gene calls are TRBV5-4 and TRBJ2-5; 10 bases agree with TRBD2. After removal of 3 bases from V and 2 bases from J, the junction contained 4 bases not matched to a gene. Germline CDR1 is SGHNT and CDR2 is YYREEE (reference sequence). This CDR3 is built from 15 residues. The CDR3 coding sequence is TGTGCCAGCAGCTACCGGACTAGCGGACAAGAGACCCAGTACTTC. This codes for CASSYRTSGQETQYF.

CDR3 loop: CASSRGNEQFF. DNA of the CDR3: TGTGCCAGCAGCCGGGGGAATGAGCAGTTCTTC. This chain uses TRBV11-2 with TRBJ2-1; D is perhaps TRBD2 (6 bases). CDR3 length equals 11 residues. Germline V lookup: CDR1 SGHAT, CDR2 FQNNGV. Trimming took 5 bases from V and 7 from J, leaving 6 bases between them.

The V and J genes are TRBV27 and TRBJ2-7; no clear D. The V gene's germline CDR1 is MNHEY and CDR2 SMNVEV (reference sequence). The CDR3 covers 14 residues. V gave up 3 bases and J gave up 4 bases, with 13 bases separating them. The CDR3 loop reads CASSLGPTRYEQYF. The CDR3 DNA sequence: TGTGCCAGCAGTTTGGGCCCCACCCGATACGAGCAGTACTTC.

V and J are TRBV29-1 and TRBJ2-3; D is possibly TRBD1 (6 bases). Germline lookup yields CDR1 SQVTM and CDR2 ANQGSEA. V was cut by 4 bases and J by 6 bases, with 23 bases left in between. The length of the CDR3 is 16 residues. CDR3 in DNA: TGCAGCGTTGCCGTGGGCAGGGGAACTCACCGGGATACGCAGTATTTT. Translated: CSVAVGRGTHRDTQYF.

This chain links TRBV27 with TRBJ2-7; D unresolved. Looked up from germline, CDR1 is MNHEY and CDR2 is SMNVEV (reference sequence). The CDR3 contains 14 residues. V lost 5 bases, J lost 0 bases, and 11 bases lay in between. This chain's CDR3 is CASSAIIGSYEQYF. The CDR3 DNA reads as TGTGCCAGCAGTGCTATTATCGGCTCCTACGAGCAGTACTTC.

The rearrangement joins TRBV4-1 to TRBJ2-7; the D gene is possibly TRBD2 (7 bases). This CDR3 is built from 16 residues. The V end was cut by 1 base, the J end by 4 bases, with 17 bases between. Germline V gives CDR1 MGHRA, CDR2 YSYEKL. The CDR3 DNA is TGCGCCAGCAGCCAAGTCTTGGGGGGGGCCCGTTACGAGCAGTACTTC. Its translation is CASSQVLGGARYEQYF.

The V call is TRBV1, the J call TRBJ2-5; TRBD2, the table's D call, lacks a check against the DNA. TRBV1 is marked as a pseudogene. There are 20 residues in the CDR3. The CDR3 loop is CTSSQDPHGSSGATQETQYF. The CDR3 DNA is TGCACCAGCAGCCAAGACCCGCACGGCTCTAGCGGGGCGACCCAAGAGACCCAGTACTTC.

The gene calls are TRBV7-9 and TRBJ1-2; D is unresolved. V was cut by 3 bases and J by 6 bases, with 11 bases left in between. The CDR3 has 13 amino acids. The germline V gene has CDR1 SEHNR and CDR2 FQNEAQ (reference sequence). Here the CDR3 DNA reads TGTGCCAGCAGCTTGCGGGGATCTGATGGCTACACCTTC. This codes for CASSLRGSDGYTF.

The chain has TRBV2 and TRBJ1-1; D perhaps matches TRBD1 (6 bases). Germline V CDR1 and CDR2: SNHLY, FYNNEI. Trimming stripped 7 bases from V and 1 base from J, with 13 bases between. The CDR3 is made up of 14 amino acids. CDR3 protein: CASTRDTANTEAFF. DNA of the CDR3: TGTGCCAGCACTCGGGACACCGCGAACACTGAAGCTTTCTTT.

The V gene is TRBV23-1, the J gene TRBJ2-7; TRBD1 agrees at 9 bases. TRBV23-1 is an ORF for which the function is uncertain. J was trimmed by 2 bases and V by 5 bases; bases with no gene match: 7. This CDR3 has 15 residues. The CDR3 here is CASSFLQGATYEQYF. CDR3 in DNA: TGCGCCAGCAGTTTCTTACAGGGGGCTACCTACGAGCAGTACTTC.

This chain connects TRBV28 to TRBJ2-7; D unclear. Germline V gene data show CDR1 as MDHEN and CDR2 as SYDVKM. The CDR3 runs to 14 residues. Trimming left V 3 bases short and J 3 bases short, with 12 bases between. CDR3 loop: CASSFLGEFYEQYF. As DNA, the CDR3 is TGTGCCAGCAGTTTCTTGGGCGAGTTCTACGAGCAGTACTTC. Together with reference TRBV28 and TRBJ2-7, the CDR3 gives the full variable domain: DVKVTQSSRYLVKRTGEKVFLECVQDMDHENMFWYRQDPGLGLRLIYFSYDVKMKEKGDIPEGYSVSREKKERFSLILESASTNQTSMYLCASSFLGEFYEQYFGPGTRLTVT.

The rearrangement uses TRBV13 and TRBJ2-1, with 9 nucleotides matching TRBD2. Germline V gene data show CDR1 as PRHDT and CDR2 as FYEKMQ (reference sequence). Trimming cost V 0 bases and J 8 bases; bases outside gene matches: 11. The CDR3 loop spans 17 amino acids. DNA for the CDR3: TGTGCCAGCAGCTTAGGGATGGGGCTAGCGGGACTCGATGAGCAGTTCTTC. It yields the protein CASSLGMGLAGLDEQFF.

The chain joins TRBV28 to TRBJ1-4, with D perhaps matching TRBD1 (5 bases). The CDR3 runs 14 residues. In germline, CDR1 is MDHEN, CDR2 SYDVKM. The V and J ends lost 7 bases and 12 bases respectively, with 21 bases between them. This CDR3 is CASNKGSTAQELFF. The CDR3 nucleotides read TGTGCCAGCAATAAGGGGTCTACGGCACAGGAACTGTTTTTT.

This chain connects TRBV30 to TRBJ2-7; 8 bases map to TRBD2. CDR1 is GTSNPN, CDR2 SVGIG, per germline (reference sequence). This CDR3 is built from 14 residues. V lost 1 base to trimming and J lost 4 bases; unmatched junction nucleotides: 6. The CDR3 reads CAWSDGRASYEQYF. The CDR3 nucleotides are TGTGCCTGGAGTGACGGGAGGGCTTCATACGAGCAGTACTTC.

The chain joins TRBV28 to TRBJ2-7; unclear D gene. The CDR3 covers 15 residues. Trimming took 2 bases from V and 4 from J, leaving 15 bases between them. CDR1 and CDR2 (germline): MDHEN, SYDVKM. The CDR3 region has the DNA TGTGCCAGCAGTTTACCCCCTATAGGAGTTTACGAGCAGTACTTC. Its protein is CASSLPPIGVYEQYF.

J is TRBJ2-5 and V is TRBV5-1, with D tentatively TRBD2 (5 bases). The CDR3 runs 13 residues. Deletions cut 0 bases from V and 5 bases from J, with 8 bases between. The germline V gene has CDR1 SGHRS and CDR2 YFSETQ. CDR3: CASSLGTSETQYF. The CDR3 DNA follows: TGCGCCAGCAGCTTGGGGACTTCGGAGACCCAGTACTTC.

The V and J genes are TRBV27 and TRBJ1-3, with D maybe TRBD1 (6 bases). This CDR3 is built from 14 residues. The germline gives CDR1 MNHEY, CDR2 SMNVEV (reference sequence). Trimming removed 2 bases from V and 1 base from J, with 6 bases in between. CDR3 nucleotide sequence: TGTGCCAGCAGTTTAAGGGGGTCTGGAAACACCATATATTTT. Encoded protein: CASSLRGSGNTIYF.

This clone came up once. This chain uses TRBV7-8 with TRBJ2-1; D may be TRBD2 (5 bases). Germline V gene data show CDR1 as SGHVS and CDR2 as FQNEAQ. This CDR3 region has 16 residues. V shed 2 bases and J shed 2 bases, with 13 bases lying between them. This chain's CDR3 is CASSLSEGRTYNEQFF. CDR3 DNA: TGTGCCAGCAGCTTATCGGAAGGGAGAACCTACAATGAGCAGTTCTTC.